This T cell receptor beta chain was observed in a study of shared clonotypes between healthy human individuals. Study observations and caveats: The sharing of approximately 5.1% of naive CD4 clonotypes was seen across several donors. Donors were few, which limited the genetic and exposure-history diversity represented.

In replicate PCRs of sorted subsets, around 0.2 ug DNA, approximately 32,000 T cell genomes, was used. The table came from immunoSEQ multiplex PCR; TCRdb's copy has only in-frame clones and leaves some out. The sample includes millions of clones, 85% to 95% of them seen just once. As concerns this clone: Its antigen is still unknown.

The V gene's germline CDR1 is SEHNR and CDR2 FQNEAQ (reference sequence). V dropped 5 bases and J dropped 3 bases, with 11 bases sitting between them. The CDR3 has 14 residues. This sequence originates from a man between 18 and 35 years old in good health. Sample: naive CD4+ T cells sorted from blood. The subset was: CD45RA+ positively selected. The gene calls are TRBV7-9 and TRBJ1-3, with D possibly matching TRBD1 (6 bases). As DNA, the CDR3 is TGTGCCAGCAGCCCCACAGGGAATGGAAACACCATATATTTT. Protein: CASSPTGNGNTIYF.